This T cell receptor beta chain stems from a study of T cells in Graves' hyperthyroidism and ophthalmopathy (dated 2019 in TCRdb). About the investigation overall: Peripheral blood samples were taken at the time of initial diagnosis, prior to any treatment. To identify distinguishing TCR V-J signatures, a discovery cohort of 90 to 100 patients was used, comprising approximately 40 with Graves' ophthalmopathy and some 57 with stable Graves' hyperthyroidism. Prospective prediction of ophthalmopathy was tested in an independent validation cohort consisting of about 20 hyperthyroidism patients and about 17 patients who later progressed to ophthalmopathy. The roughly 91 discovery patients were randomly divided into training and test sets at a 7:3 ratio. In about six Graves' hyperthyroidism patients, the study also compared T-cell repertoires from thyroid tissue with T-cell repertoires from blood. After blood sampling, hyperthyroidism patients were treated with methimazole at a starting dose of 30 mg daily, and ophthalmopathy patients were treated with high-dose intravenous methylprednisolone. According to the paper, TCR Vbeta CDR3 sequencing was carried out on some 140 peripheral blood samples, which came from approximately 43 ophthalmopathy, around 75 hyperthyroidism and about 17 progressor patients. Overall results and qualifications from the work: Sample size was not statistically predetermined, and blinding of investigators to group allocation was not performed. A 13 V-J signature model separated ophthalmopathy from stable hyperthyroidism, with nearly 90% sensitivity and roughly 81% specificity in cross-validation and 80%/75% in testing. In validation, progression to ophthalmopathy was predicted by the model with roughly 69% sensitivity and 72.22% specificity, a median of roughly six months before onset. Most expanded thyroid clonotypes (frequency above 0.001) were also detected in blood, a finding suggesting that blood repertoires may reflect thyroid immune responses.

This clonotype was observed a handful of times. The antigen it recognizes is unknown. Base qualities are missing; no much larger clone stands one base away. From cysteine to phenylalanine, the CDR3 is 13 amino acids long. Kept here is only the CDR3 DNA, which spans 39 bases and is read in frame from base 1. V was cut back by 6 bases and J by 0 bases, leaving a gap of 8 bases between them. CDR1 and CDR2, per the germline V gene, are SGHDN and FVKESK. Stable Graves' hyperthyroidism was defined as the absence of progression to ophthalmopathy over 18 months of follow-up. Hyperthyroidism patients were newly diagnosed, had a disease duration of under 2 months, and were aged 18 to 65 years. Any patient with an uncontrolled infection, another autoimmune disease, pregnancy or lactation was excluded. Diagnoses relied on clinical symptoms, serum thyroxine and TRAb, thyroid ultrasound and orbital computed tomography. Ficoll-Paque density gradient centrifugation was used to isolate PBMCs from around 9.1 ml of fresh peripheral blood. Total RNA was extracted with Trizol reagent, and quality was checked on an Agilent 2100 Bioanalyzer.

Amplification of TCR beta CDR3 regions was carried out from RNA transcripts. For the first round of RT-PCR on the TCR CDR3, the HTBI primer set was used together with the Qiagen OneStep RT-PCR kit. A second multiplex PCR round built the libraries, followed by size selection and purification. Paired-end sequencing of the libraries was performed with 100 bp reads on an Illumina HiSeq2000. The authors processed their data as follows. SOAPnuke was used to process the raw data, throwing out any read that contained adapters or uncalled bases, had a mean Phred below 15, or lacked an exact constant-primer or identifier match. High-quality paired reads were merged with COPE v1.2.5, and unique nucleotide sequences were defined as clonotypes. MiTCR v1.1 was used to align the clonotypes against IMGT TRBV, TRBD and TRBJ reference segments. The analysis included only V-J combinations with a frequency above 0.0001, which together covered approximately 99% of the repertoires. The TCS score was defined as the ratio of F50 (clonal expansion) to E x V (chaos), calculated using BLOSUM62-based TCRdist between CDR3 peptides within each V-J. Welch's t-statistics and random forest reduced several hundred V-J features to 10 to 15, which were used in a naive Bayes classifier (R e1071). The raw public reads went through TCRdb reprocessing: fastp at Q25, MiXCR clone calling, in-frame beta chains kept. Rows are combined by CDR3 protein, so each entry shows the most common genes and DNA. None of the V and J calls come from the authors' own analysis; TCRdb made them. Present in this sample are about 560,000 distinct CDR3 sequences, 15% to 20% of which were seen just once. Of the sample, 15% to 20% falls within the top ten clones.

The chain uses TRBV14 and TRBJ1-2; the D gene is unclear. The source material was blood. The sequence was obtained from a woman under 30 with Graves' hyperthyroidism. This receptor has the CDR3 CASRNTTNYGYTF. The sequenced DNA is TGTGCCAGCAGGAACACCACTAACTATGGCTACACCTTC.